This T cell receptor (beta chain) originates from a study of T cells in Graves' hyperthyroidism and ophthalmopathy. Study-wide background: It was at initial diagnosis, before any treatment, that peripheral blood was collected.

The CDR3 regions of TCR beta were amplified from RNA transcripts. HTBI primers were used for first-round RT-PCR of the TCR CDR3. TCRdb called the multiplex PCR reads again in MiXCR, with one record for every CDR3 protein. The data contain roughly 700,000 distinct CDR3 sequences, 13% to 15% of them singletons. Orbital computed tomography and thyroid ultrasound, together with serum TRAb and thyroxine and clinical symptoms, were used for diagnoses. Germline-derived CDR1 and CDR2 are SQVTM and ANQGSEA. The CDR3 covers 17 residues. Worth noting for this clonotype: The junction differs from germline at one of its ends, possibly a read error.

The gene calls are TRBV29-1 and TRBJ2-4; 12 nucleotides match TRBD2. Sequenced material: blood. The TCR was taken from a young woman with Graves' hyperthyroidism. CDR3 coding DNA: TGCAGCGTAGAAGGGCTAGCGGGAGGGTCGACCAAAAACATTCAGTACTTC. Translating it yields CSVEGLAGGSTKNIQYF.